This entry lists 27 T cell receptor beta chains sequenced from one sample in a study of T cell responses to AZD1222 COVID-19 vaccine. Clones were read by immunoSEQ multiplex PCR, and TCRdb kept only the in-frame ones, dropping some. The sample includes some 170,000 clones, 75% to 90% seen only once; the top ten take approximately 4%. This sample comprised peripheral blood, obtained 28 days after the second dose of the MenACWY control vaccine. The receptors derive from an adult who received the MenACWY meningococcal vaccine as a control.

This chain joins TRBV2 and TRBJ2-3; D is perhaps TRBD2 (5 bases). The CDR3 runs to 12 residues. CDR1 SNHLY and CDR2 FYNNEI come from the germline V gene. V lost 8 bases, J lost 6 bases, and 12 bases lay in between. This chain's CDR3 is CASGGLRDTQYF. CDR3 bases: TGTGCCAGCGGAGGCCTGCGGGATACGCAGTATTTT.

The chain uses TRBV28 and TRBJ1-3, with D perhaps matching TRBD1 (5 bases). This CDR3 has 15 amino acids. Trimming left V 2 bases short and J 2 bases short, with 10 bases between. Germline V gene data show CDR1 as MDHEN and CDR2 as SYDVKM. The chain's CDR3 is CASSLRGRAGNTIYF. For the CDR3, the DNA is TGTGCCAGCAGTTTAAGAGGCAGGGCTGGAAACACCATATATTTT.

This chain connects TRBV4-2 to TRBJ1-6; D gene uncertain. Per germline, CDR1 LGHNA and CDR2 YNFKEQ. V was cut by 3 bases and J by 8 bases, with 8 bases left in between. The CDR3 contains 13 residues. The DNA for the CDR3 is TGTGCCAGCAGCCAGAGCGGGGATTCACCCCTCCACTTT. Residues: CASSQSGDSPLHF.

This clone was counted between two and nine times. For the CDR3, the DNA is TGTGCCAGCAGTGTAGGTCCAGGGGTCGCCTACAATGAGCAGTTCTTC. Translating gives CASSVGPGVAYNEQFF. The chain has TRBV6-2 or TRBV6-3 and TRBJ2-1; possibly TRBD1 for D (6 bases). There are 16 residues in the CDR3. V was clipped by 5 bases and J by 2 bases, with 16 bases between them. The germline CDR1 and CDR2 sequences are MNHEY and SVGEGT.

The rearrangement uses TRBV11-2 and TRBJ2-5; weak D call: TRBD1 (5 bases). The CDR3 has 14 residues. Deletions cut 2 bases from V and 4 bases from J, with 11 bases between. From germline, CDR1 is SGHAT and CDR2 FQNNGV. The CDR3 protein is CASSLRRQGETQYF. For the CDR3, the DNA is TGTGCCAGCAGCTTACGGCGGCAGGGAGAGACCCAGTACTTC. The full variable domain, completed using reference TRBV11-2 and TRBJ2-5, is EAGVAQSPRYKIIEKRQSVAFWCNPISGHATLYWYQQILGQGPKLLIQFQNNGVVDDSQLPKDRFSAERLKGVDSTLKIQPAKLEDSAVYLCASSLRRQGETQYFGPGTRLLVL.

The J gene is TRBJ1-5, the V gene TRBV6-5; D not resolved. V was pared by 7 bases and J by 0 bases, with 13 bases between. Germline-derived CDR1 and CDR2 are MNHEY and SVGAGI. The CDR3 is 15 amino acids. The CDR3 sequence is CASKELPYSNQPQHF. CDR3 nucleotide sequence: TGTGCCAGCAAGGAACTCCCATATAGCAATCAGCCCCAGCATTTT.

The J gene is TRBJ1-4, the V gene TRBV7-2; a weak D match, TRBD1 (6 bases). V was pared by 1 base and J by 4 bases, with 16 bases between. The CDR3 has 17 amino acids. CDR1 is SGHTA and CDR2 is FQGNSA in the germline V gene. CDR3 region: CASSLVSSDRHNEKLFF. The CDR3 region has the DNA TGTGCCAGCAGCTTAGTTTCCTCGGACAGACATAATGAAAAACTGTTTTTT.

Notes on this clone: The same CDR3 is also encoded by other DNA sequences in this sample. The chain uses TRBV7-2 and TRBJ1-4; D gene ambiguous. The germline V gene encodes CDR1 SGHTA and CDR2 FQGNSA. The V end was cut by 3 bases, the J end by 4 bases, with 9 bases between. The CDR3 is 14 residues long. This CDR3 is CASSFPGSNEKLFF. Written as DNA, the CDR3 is TGTGCCAGCAGCTTTCCGGGGAGTAATGAAAAACTGTTTTTT.

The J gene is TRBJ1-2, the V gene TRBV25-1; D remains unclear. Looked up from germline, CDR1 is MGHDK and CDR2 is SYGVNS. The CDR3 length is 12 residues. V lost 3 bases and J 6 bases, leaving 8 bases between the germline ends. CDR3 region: CASSELPDGYTF. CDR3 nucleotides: TGTGCCAGCAGTGAGCTCCCGGATGGCTACACCTTC.

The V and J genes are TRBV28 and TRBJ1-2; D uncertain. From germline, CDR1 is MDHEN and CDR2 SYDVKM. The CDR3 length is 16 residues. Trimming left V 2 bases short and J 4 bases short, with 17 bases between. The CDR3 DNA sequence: TGTGCCAGCAGTTTACCCCTCGGAGGTCGCCGCTATGGCTACACCTTC. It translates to CASSLPLGGRRYGYTF.

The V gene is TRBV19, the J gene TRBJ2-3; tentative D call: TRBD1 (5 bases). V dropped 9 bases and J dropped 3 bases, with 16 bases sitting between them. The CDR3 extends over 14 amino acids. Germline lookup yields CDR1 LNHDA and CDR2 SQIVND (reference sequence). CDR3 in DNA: TGTGCCAGCCACTCAGGGCAGGGAACAGATACGCAGTATTTT. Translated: CASHSGQGTDTQYF.

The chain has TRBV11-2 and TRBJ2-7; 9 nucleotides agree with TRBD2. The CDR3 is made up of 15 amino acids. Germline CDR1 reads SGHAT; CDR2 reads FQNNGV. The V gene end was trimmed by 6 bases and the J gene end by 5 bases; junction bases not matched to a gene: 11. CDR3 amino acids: CASSPTSGFLNEQYF. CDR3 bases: TGTGCCAGCAGTCCTACTAGCGGGTTTCTCAACGAGCAGTACTTC.

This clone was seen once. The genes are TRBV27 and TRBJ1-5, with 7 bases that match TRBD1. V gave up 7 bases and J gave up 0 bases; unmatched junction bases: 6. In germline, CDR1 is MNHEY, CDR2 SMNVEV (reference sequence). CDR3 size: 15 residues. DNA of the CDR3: TGTGCCAGCAAACAGGGGAGGGGTAGCAATCAGCCCCAGCATTTT. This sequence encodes CASKQGRGSNQPQHF.

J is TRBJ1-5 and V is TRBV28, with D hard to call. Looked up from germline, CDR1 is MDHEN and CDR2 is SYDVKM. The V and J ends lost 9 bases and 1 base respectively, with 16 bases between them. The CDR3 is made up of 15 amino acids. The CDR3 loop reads CASCWQARSNQPQHF. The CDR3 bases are TGTGCCAGTTGTTGGCAGGCGAGAAGCAATCAGCCCCAGCATTTT.

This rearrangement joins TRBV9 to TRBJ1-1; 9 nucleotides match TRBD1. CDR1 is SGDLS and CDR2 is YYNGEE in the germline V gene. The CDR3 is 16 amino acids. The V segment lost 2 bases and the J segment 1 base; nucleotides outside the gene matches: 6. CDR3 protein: CASSVAQQGANTEAFF. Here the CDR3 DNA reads TGTGCCAGCAGCGTGGCCCAACAGGGGGCGAACACTGAAGCTTTCTTT.

The CDR3: CASSLARGFLQTQYF. CDR3 in DNA: TGTGCCAGCAGCTTAGCCAGGGGGTTTCTGCAGACCCAGTACTTC. J is TRBJ2-5 and V is TRBV7-9, with TRBD1 matching 7 bases. The trim removed 0 bases at V and 6 bases at J, leaving 7 bases unmatched. The germline gives CDR1 SEHNR, CDR2 FQNEAQ (reference sequence). The CDR3 totals 15 residues.

The CDR3 loop reads CASSFLVYSPLHF. The DNA for the CDR3 is TGTGCCAGCAGTTTTCTAGTTTATTCACCCCTCCACTTT. This chain connects TRBV28 to TRBJ1-6, with D unresolved. The CDR3 runs 13 residues. The ends were cut back, 3 bases at V and 8 bases at J, with 8 bases in the middle. Germline V gene data show CDR1 as MDHEN and CDR2 as SYDVKM.

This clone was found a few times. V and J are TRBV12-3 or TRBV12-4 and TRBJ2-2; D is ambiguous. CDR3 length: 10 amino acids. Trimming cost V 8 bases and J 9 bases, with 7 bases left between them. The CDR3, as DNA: TGTGCCAGCCTCTCTTGGGAGCTGTTTTTT. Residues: CASLSWELFF.

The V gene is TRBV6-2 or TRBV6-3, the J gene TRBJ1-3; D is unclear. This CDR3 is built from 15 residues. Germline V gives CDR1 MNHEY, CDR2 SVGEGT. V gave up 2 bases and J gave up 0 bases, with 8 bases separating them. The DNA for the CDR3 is TGTGCCAGCAGTTACCGCGGAGGCTCTGGAAACACCATATATTTT. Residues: CASSYRGGSGNTIYF.

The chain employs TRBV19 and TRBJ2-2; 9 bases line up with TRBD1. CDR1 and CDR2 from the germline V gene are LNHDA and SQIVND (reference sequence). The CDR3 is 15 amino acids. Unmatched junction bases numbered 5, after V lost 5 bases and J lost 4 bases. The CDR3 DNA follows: TGTGCCAGTAGTTCGGGACAGGGAGTCACCGGGGAGCTGTTTTTT. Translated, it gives CASSSGQGVTGELFF.

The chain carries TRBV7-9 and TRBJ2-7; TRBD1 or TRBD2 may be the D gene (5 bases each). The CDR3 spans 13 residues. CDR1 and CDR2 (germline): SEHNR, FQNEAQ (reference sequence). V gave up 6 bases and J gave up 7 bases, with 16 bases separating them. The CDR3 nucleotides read TGTGCCAGCAGGTCGGCAGGGACCTTTGAGCAGTACTTC. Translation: CASRSAGTFEQYF. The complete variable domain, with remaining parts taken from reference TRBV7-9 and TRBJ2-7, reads DTGVSQNPRHKITKRGQNVTFRCDPISEHNRLYWYRQTLGQGPEFLTYFQNEAQLEKSRLLSDRFSAERPKGSFSTLEIQRTEQGDSAMYLCASRSAGTFEQYFGPGTRLTVT.

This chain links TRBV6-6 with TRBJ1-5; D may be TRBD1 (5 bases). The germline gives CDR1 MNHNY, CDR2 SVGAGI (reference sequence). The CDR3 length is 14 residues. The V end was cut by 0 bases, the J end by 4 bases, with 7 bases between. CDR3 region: CASSYSKGNQPQHF. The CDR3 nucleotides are TGTGCCAGCAGTTACTCGAAGGGGAATCAGCCCCAGCATTTT.

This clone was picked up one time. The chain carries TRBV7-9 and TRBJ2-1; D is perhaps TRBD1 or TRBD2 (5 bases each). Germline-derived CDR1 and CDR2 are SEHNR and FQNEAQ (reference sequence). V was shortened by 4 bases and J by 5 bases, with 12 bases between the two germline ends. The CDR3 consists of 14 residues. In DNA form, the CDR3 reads TGTGCCAGCAGCTCCTCGGGGCGGCACAATGAGCAGTTCTTC. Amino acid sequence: CASSSSGRHNEQFF.

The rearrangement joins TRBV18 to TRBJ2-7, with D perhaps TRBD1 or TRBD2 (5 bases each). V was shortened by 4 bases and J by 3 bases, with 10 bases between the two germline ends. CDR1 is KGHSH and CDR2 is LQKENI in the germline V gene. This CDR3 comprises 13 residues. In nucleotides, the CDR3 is TGTGCCAGCTCACTGGGACGGGACTACGAGCAGTACTTC. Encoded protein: CASSLGRDYEQYF. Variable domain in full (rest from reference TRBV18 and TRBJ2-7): NAGVMQNPRHLVRRRGQEARLRCSPMKGHSHVYWYRQLPEEGLKFMVYLQKENIIDESGMPKERFSAEFPKEGPSILRIQQVVRGDSAAYFCASSLGRDYEQYFGPGTRLTVT.

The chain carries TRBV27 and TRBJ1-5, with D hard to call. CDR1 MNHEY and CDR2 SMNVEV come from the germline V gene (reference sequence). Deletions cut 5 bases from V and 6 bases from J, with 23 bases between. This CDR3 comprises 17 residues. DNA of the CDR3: TGTGCCAGCAGTCCACTCTCGGGCCGCACTCGAGGTCAGCCCCAGCATTTT. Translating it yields CASSPLSGRTRGQPQHF.

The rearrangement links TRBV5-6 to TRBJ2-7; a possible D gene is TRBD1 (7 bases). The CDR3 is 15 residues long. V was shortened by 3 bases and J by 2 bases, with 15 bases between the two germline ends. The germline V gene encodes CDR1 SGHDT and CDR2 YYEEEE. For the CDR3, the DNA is TGTGCCAGCAGCTCACTCGGGGGACAGACCTACGAGCAGTACTTC. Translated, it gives CASSSLGGQTYEQYF.

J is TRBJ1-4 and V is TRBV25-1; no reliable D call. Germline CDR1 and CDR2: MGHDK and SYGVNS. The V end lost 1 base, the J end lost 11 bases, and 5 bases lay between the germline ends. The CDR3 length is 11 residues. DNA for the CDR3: TGTGCCAGCAGTGAATCCGGGAAACTGTTTTTT. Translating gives CASSESGKLFF.